The 24 T cell receptor beta chains in this list originate from one sample, sequenced in a study of blood T cell repertoires in COVID-19. Produced via immunoSEQ multiplex PCR; TCRdb's table is partial and in-frame only. The sample lists about 520,000 clones; roughly 85% were seen once. The sequenced material came from peripheral blood. The receptors were gathered from a human donor in a cohort sampled during active COVID-19.

This clone was detected only once. The chain recombines TRBV5-1 with TRBJ1-5, with 10 bases fitting TRBD1. Trimming at V came to 0 bases and at J to 6 bases, leaving 6 bases not matched to a gene. Germline-derived CDR1 and CDR2 are SGHRS and YFSETQ. There are 16 residues in the CDR3. In DNA, the CDR3 is TGCGCCAGCAGCTTGGGTCCCGGACAGGGGGGTCAGCCCCAGCATTTT. Its protein product is CASSLGPGQGGQPQHF.

The rearrangement links TRBV28 to TRBJ1-5; the match to TRBD1 covers 8 bases. This CDR3 region has 14 residues. The V gene's germline CDR1 is MDHEN and CDR2 SYDVKM. V trimming: 6 bases; J trimming: 4 bases; junction bases outside the gene matches: 5. CDR3 loop: CASRQGALNQPQHF. CDR3 in DNA: TGTGCCAGCAGGCAGGGGGCCCTAAATCAGCCCCAGCATTTT.

This clone was seen just once. The chain has TRBV15 and TRBJ1-4; possibly TRBD1 for D (5 bases). The germline V and J ends were trimmed by 8 bases and 3 bases, with 13 bases remaining between them. CDR1 and CDR2 from the germline V gene are LNHNV and YYDKDF (reference sequence). This CDR3 comprises 14 residues. CDR3 DNA sequence: TGTGCCACCTCCATGGGGGGAGCTAATGAAAAACTGTTTTTT. Protein product: CATSMGGANEKLFF.

The chain uses TRBV7-2 and TRBJ2-3, with 7 bases identical to TRBD2. Germline V gene lookup returns CDR1 SGHTA and CDR2 FQGNSA. This CDR3 is built from 16 residues. The junction had 7 bases not matched to a gene; V was cut back by 4 bases and J by 0 bases. The CDR3 nucleotides are TGTGCCAGCAGCTCTCTAGCGGAGCCTAGCACAGATACGCAGTATTTT. It yields the protein CASSSLAEPSTDTQYF.

V usage is TRBV3-1 (or the pseudogene TRBV3-2) and J usage is TRBJ1-2; D possibly corresponds to TRBD1 (5 bases). This CDR3 has 14 residues. V was trimmed by 3 bases and J by 5 bases, leaving 13 bases between them. Germline V CDR1 and CDR2: LGHDT, YNNKEL (reference sequence). CDR3: CASSQGPRGYGYTF. The CDR3 DNA is TGTGCCAGCAGCCAGGGACCCCGGGGGTATGGCTACACCTTC.

The chain carries TRBV3-1 (or the pseudogene TRBV3-2) and TRBJ2-7; 15 bases agree with TRBD2. V lost 2 bases to trimming and J lost 3 bases; unmatched junction nucleotides: 11. The CDR3 sequence is 19 residues long. Germline assignment: CDR1 LGHDT and CDR2 YNNKEL (reference sequence). CDR3 nucleotides: TGTGCCAGCAGCCAATACCCCGGGACTAGCGGGAGGAAGGGCTACGAGCAGTACTTC. Encoded protein: CASSQYPGTSGRKGYEQYF.

Of note for this clone: Compared with germline, one end of the junction differs, possibly owing to a read error. The CDR3 nucleotides are TGTGCCAGCAGCTTAGCTCCTAGCGGGGTAAGCAGAGATACGCAGTATTTT. Translating it yields CASSLAPSGVSRDTQYF. V and J are TRBV7-2 and TRBJ2-3, with TRBD2 matching 9 bases. CDR1 and CDR2 from the germline V gene are SGHTA and FQGNSA. The CDR3 runs to 17 residues.

This clone was seen a few times. J is TRBJ1-1 and V is TRBV3-1 (or the pseudogene TRBV3-2), with D tentatively TRBD1 (5 bases). The germline V gene encodes CDR1 LGHDT and CDR2 YNNKEL (reference sequence). This CDR3 is built from 15 residues. V lost 1 base to trimming and J lost 5 bases, with 14 bases between them. CDR3 DNA sequence: TGTGCCAGCAGCCAAGGCAGGGCCGGAGTTACTGAAGCTTTCTTT. The encoded protein is CASSQGRAGVTEAFF.

The J gene is TRBJ2-1, the V gene TRBV6-1; 8 nucleotides match TRBD2. V lost 0 bases, J lost 8 bases, and 6 bases stayed unmatched. The CDR3 runs 15 residues. Germline V gene lookup returns CDR1 MNHNS and CDR2 SASEGT. For the CDR3, the DNA is TGTGCCAGCAGTGAAGCTGCGGGAGGTATTGATGAGCAGTTCTTC. Amino acid sequence: CASSEAAGGIDEQFF.

This clone has just a few counts. The chain joins TRBV6-1 to TRBJ2-7, with TRBD2 matching over 10 bases. Germline trimming cut 2 bases from V and 5 bases from J; bases unmatched to any gene: 6. CDR1 and CDR2 from the germline V gene are MNHNS and SASEGT. The CDR3 has 15 residues. The CDR3 spells CASSEMSSGSHEQYF. Here the CDR3 DNA reads TGTGCCAGCAGTGAAATGTCTAGCGGGAGTCACGAGCAGTACTTC.

The J gene is TRBJ1-5, the V gene TRBV7-2; no firm D call. There are 14 residues in the CDR3. Germline V gene data show CDR1 as SGHTA and CDR2 as FQGNSA. V was trimmed by 1 base and J by 7 bases, leaving 11 bases between them. This CDR3 is CASSLGPEVQPQHF. The CDR3, as DNA: TGTGCCAGCAGCTTAGGGCCGGAGGTCCAGCCCCAGCATTTT.

This clone was detected only once. This rearrangement joins TRBV14 to TRBJ2-6; no definite D call. This CDR3 region has 12 residues. Trimming stripped 0 bases from V and 14 bases from J, with 8 bases between. Germline CDR1 and CDR2: SGHDN and FVKESK. The CDR3 nucleotides are TGTGCCAGCAGCCAAGATTTGCGGTTCCTGACTTTC. Encoded protein: CASSQDLRFLTF.

The chain recombines TRBV10-3 with TRBJ2-3, with TRBD2 matching over 8 bases. CDR3 length equals 14 residues. The trim removed 6 bases at V and 2 bases at J, leaving 4 bases unmatched. Germline CDR1 and CDR2: ENHRY and SYGVKD. The CDR3 spells CAIRAAGDTDTQYF. The DNA of the CDR3 is TGTGCCATCAGGGCAGCGGGAGACACAGATACGCAGTATTTT.

A word on this clone: At the DNA level, this CDR3 is encoded by other sequences in the same sample as well. This rearrangement joins TRBV3-1 (or the pseudogene TRBV3-2) to TRBJ2-7; the D gene is possibly TRBD2 (5 bases). The germline CDR1 and CDR2 sequences are LGHDT and YNNKEL (reference sequence). The CDR3 is made up of 12 amino acids. V was pared by 4 bases and J by 4 bases, with 8 bases between. CDR3 DNA sequence: TGTGCCAGCAGCCGTGGACTGTACGAGCAGTACTTC. Residues: CASSRGLYEQYF.

CDR3 coding DNA: TGTGCCAGCAGCTTCGGGACAGACCTCCAAGAGACCCAGTACTTC. Encoded protein: CASSFGTDLQETQYF. The chain is built from TRBV7-9 and TRBJ2-5; TRBD1 aligns across 7 bases. CDR1 and CDR2 from the germline V gene are SEHNR and FQNEAQ (reference sequence). With 3 bases clipped from V and 1 base from J, the junction kept 5 bases outside the gene matches. CDR3 length: 15 residues.

As to this clone: The identical CDR3 is also encoded by other nucleotide sequences in the sample. This chain joins TRBV5-1 and TRBJ1-1; possible D gene TRBD1, 6 bases. There are 14 residues in the CDR3. Germline CDR1 and CDR2: SGHRS and YFSETQ. The germline V and J ends were trimmed by 0 bases and 1 base, with 7 bases remaining between them. CDR3 DNA: TGCGCCAGCAGCTTGGAAGGGGGGAACACTGAAGCTTTCTTT. It is translated as CASSLEGGNTEAFF.

The rearrangement uses TRBV7-3 and TRBJ2-1, with TRBD2 as a possible D gene (6 bases). From germline, CDR1 is SGHTA and CDR2 FQGTGA. V dropped 3 bases and J dropped 0 bases, with 12 bases sitting between them. The CDR3 sequence is 16 residues long. CDR3 loop: CASSFSSGSSYNEQFF. The CDR3 bases are TGTGCCAGCAGCTTCAGTAGCGGAAGCTCCTACAATGAGCAGTTCTTC.

The chain employs TRBV28 and TRBJ1-5; TRBD1 matches 8 bases. With V trimmed by 8 bases and J by 2 bases, 11 bases remained unmatched. This CDR3 is built from 16 residues. Germline V gene lookup returns CDR1 MDHEN and CDR2 SYDVKM. The CDR3 nucleotides are TGTGCCAGCGGGACGACCAGGGGGCGGCGCAATCAGCCCCAGCATTTT. Its protein product is CASGTTRGRRNQPQHF.

V usage is TRBV30 and J usage is TRBJ2-3; D is undetermined. The length of the CDR3 is 15 residues. Germline CDR1 GTSNPN, CDR2 SVGIG (reference sequence). V gave up 1 base and J gave up 3 bases, with 14 bases separating them. DNA of the CDR3: TGTGCCTGGAGTGCCCGGGTTCCCTGGACAGATACGCAGTATTTT. Encoded protein: CAWSARVPWTDTQYF.

This chain uses TRBV30 with TRBJ1-4; D is perhaps TRBD1 (6 bases). Trimming took off 2 bases at V and 7 bases at J, with 14 bases between the two ends. The length of the CDR3 is 14 residues. From germline, CDR1 is GTSNPN and CDR2 SVGIG (reference sequence). The CDR3 loop is CAWSLTGRGEKLFF. The CDR3 DNA reads as TGTGCCTGGAGTTTGACAGGTCGGGGTGAAAAACTGTTTTTT.

As for this clone: Other nucleotide sequences from this sample produce the same CDR3. The CDR3 coding sequence is TGCGCCAGCAGCCGTGGACAGTCAACTAATGAAAAACTGTTTTTT. Translating gives CASSRGQSTNEKLFF. This chain joins TRBV5-1 and TRBJ1-4, with D possibly being TRBD1 (6 bases). The CDR3 spans 15 residues. V was cut by 4 bases and J by 0 bases, with 10 bases left in between. The germline V gene encodes CDR1 SGHRS and CDR2 YFSETQ.

The chain couples TRBV6-2 or TRBV6-3 to TRBJ2-3; 7 positions agree with TRBD2. Looked up from germline, CDR1 is MNHEY and CDR2 is SVGEGT. J was trimmed by 0 bases and V by 4 bases; bases with no gene match: 16. The CDR3 runs to 19 residues. CDR3 protein: CASSSGLAEPWTSTDTQYF. CDR3 in DNA: TGTGCCAGCAGTTCTGGTCTAGCGGAGCCCTGGACTAGCACAGATACGCAGTATTTT.

V is TRBV10-3 and J is TRBJ2-7; 8 nucleotides match TRBD2. The germline gives CDR1 ENHRY, CDR2 SYGVKD. V shed 10 bases, J shed 6 bases, and the junction held 8 bases outside the gene matches. This CDR3 is built from 12 residues. The CDR3 nucleotides read TGTGCCACCGAGCGGGAGACGGGCGAGCAGTACTTC. This gives the protein CATERETGEQYF.

V gene TRBV7-8 combines with J gene TRBJ2-7, with 7 bases identical to TRBD1. The J segment lost 6 bases and the V segment lost 6 bases, leaving 11 bases of the junction unmatched. This CDR3 contains 14 residues. Germline CDR1 reads SGHVS; CDR2 reads FQNEAQ. This CDR3 is CASSATGQRGEQYF. CDR3 DNA sequence: TGTGCCAGCAGTGCCACGGGACAGAGGGGCGAGCAGTACTTC.